This T cell receptor (beta chain) appears in the sequencing data of a study of tumor-infiltrating lymphocytes in primary liver carcinoma listed by TCRdb under 2017. Background on the whole study: Of the five patients (three men and two women, aged 30 to 69 years), four had hepatocellular carcinoma and one had combined HCC and intrahepatic cholangiocarcinoma. The tumors of the five patients were staged as T1-T3 N0M0, with maximum diameters ranging from roughly 4 to 10 cm. Roughly 3.5 to 7.5 million productive TCRbeta reads were obtained per sample, and no significant difference in read depth was found between tissue types. The study combined TCRbeta repertoire sequencing, expression microarrays and whole-exome sequencing across five regions of each liver tumor, with adjacent normal tissue and blood. A total of roughly 35 specimens from 5 patients went through TCRbeta repertoire sequencing, namely 25 tumor regions, 5 adjacent noncancerous liver tissues and 5 peripheral blood samples. The roughly 24 tumor region samples were profiled with Agilent mRNA microarrays so that TCRbeta repertoire diversity could be related to the local molecular phenotype. Technical replicate repertoires showed high reproducibility, with mean shared-clone rates around 0.9 and correlation coefficients above 0.98.

Using a constant-region primer and ProtoScript II reverse transcriptase, TCRbeta-specific cDNA was reverse-transcribed from roughly 500 ng total RNA. TCRbeta libraries were built with three nested multiplex PCR rounds, a slightly modified ARM-PCR procedure. Each of the first two PCR rounds ran for roughly 9 cycles using multiplex TRBV1-TRBV30 forward primers together with a Cbeta reverse primer. Sample barcodes and Illumina adapters were added in a final 25-cycle PCR with Deep VentR polymerase. Amplicons of 200-500 bp were gel-purified with a QIAquick gel extraction kit before sequencing. The TCRbeta amplicons were sequenced with 250-bp paired-end reads on an Illumina HiSeq 2500. The paper's processing steps were these. Trimmomatic v0.33 was used to quality-trim the reads, and FLASH v1.2.11 was used to merge paired reads so that full CDR3 sequences could be recovered. MiGEC v1.2.1b assigned V, D and J germline segments to the rearranged TCRbeta sequences. VDJtools v1.0.0 computed clonotype statistics and Shannon-Wiener diversity indices. To reduce sampling bias, subsequent analyses other than the diversity analysis used only the 250 most abundant clonotypes in each sample. TCRdb ran its own pipeline on the public reads, namely fastp trimming at Q25 and MiXCR clone calling, and kept in-frame beta chains. CDR3 protein duplicates are merged, each entry listing the most common genes and DNA. TCRdb, not the original authors, processed these V and J calls. This sample holds roughly 22,000 distinct CDR3 sequences; around 84% were observed only once. The top ten hold roughly 36% of the sample.

Without any cell sorting, total RNA and DNA were co-extracted from approximately 22-30 mg of bulk tissue using the AllPrep DNA/RNA mini kit. Five patients with histopathologically diagnosed primary liver carcinoma underwent surgical resection in China between late 2015 and March 2016. At the time of sampling, the patients were treatment-naive and had chronic HBV infection. Each tumor was sampled at five spatially separated regions: the tumor centre plus the superior, inferior, left-lateral and right-lateral poles. According to histology, viable tumor cells made up more than 75% of every tumor sample. Each fresh piece of tumor and adjacent tissue was cut in two, with one half stored in RNAlater at -80 degrees C and the other half sent for histology. Beyond this particular receptor, the publication reports: Repertoire overlap was found to be higher between tumor regions (mean approximately 35%) than between tumor-adjacent (about 17%) or tumor-blood (around 15%) pairs, consistent with antigen-driven expansion. With just a handful of patients in the study, the authors point out that the findings should be validated in a larger study. Only roughly 8-25% of top clones appeared in all five regions of a tumor, which suggests that tumor-infiltrating T cells are spatially heterogeneous. Compared with blood, tumors had a significantly larger share of the repertoire taken up by the top 250 clones (p = 0.039). Since the samples were bulk and unsorted, there was no way to compare CD4+ and CD8+ T cell repertoires. Only the TCR beta chain was sequenced, which likely underestimates true repertoire diversity because unpaired alpha chains were not captured.

Turning to this clonotype: The clone's antigen remains unknown. At one boundary the junction diverges from the germline segment, which might be a read error.

There are 17 amino acids in the CDR3, from cysteine to phenylalanine inclusive. Just the 51-base CDR3 DNA is kept, in frame starting at base 1. The germline V gene yields MNHEY for CDR1 and SVGAGI for CDR2. The chain uses TRBV6-5 and TRBJ1-5; the D gene is unclear. This clonotype was obtained from a woman aged 30 to 39 with primary liver carcinoma and hepatitis B virus infection. The sequenced sample consisted of liver tumor tissue from sampling region 2. What this sample's cell subset or site label stands for: tumor region T2, inferior pole. The nucleotides read TGTGCAAGCAGTTACTATCCGGTCGGAAGTAGCAATCAGCCCCAGCACTTT. The encoded protein is CASSYYPVGSSNQPQHF.